The 26 T cell receptor beta chains reported below all come from one sample, sequenced in a study of T cell responses to AZD1222 COVID-19 vaccine. The table came from immunoSEQ multiplex PCR; TCRdb's copy has only in-frame clones and leaves some out. In the table there are about 120,000 clones, 89% of which are singletons. The source material was peripheral blood, sampled on day 0 of AZD1222 vaccination. The receptors originated from an adult in good health.

The gene calls are TRBV21-1 and TRBJ1-6; the table's D call of TRBD1 was not tested on the DNA. TRBV21-1 is recorded as a pseudogene. The CDR3 covers 20 residues. This chain's CDR3 is CAPQHSSPVTVPPYNSPLHF. CDR3 DNA: TGTGCCCCGCAGCATAGTTCGCCCGTGACAGTCCCTCCTTATAATTCACCCCTCCACTTT.

The rearrangement joins TRBV30 to TRBJ1-1; D is uncertain. V was clipped by 1 base and J by 0 bases, with 9 bases between them. The length of the CDR3 is 14 residues. Germline CDR1 and CDR2: GTSNPN and SVGIG (reference sequence). The CDR3 DNA reads as TGTGCCTGGAGTGGACGAACTGTGAACACTGAAGCTTTCTTT. Its protein product is CAWSGRTVNTEAFF.

V and J are TRBV5-1 and TRBJ2-3; TRBD1 might be the D (7 bases). This CDR3 has 15 amino acids. The V gene's germline CDR1 is SGHRS and CDR2 YFSETQ. V dropped 4 bases and J dropped 0 bases, with 12 bases sitting between them. CDR3 sequence: CASSPAGQSTDTQYF. CDR3 bases: TGCGCCAGCAGCCCGGCGGGACAGAGCACAGATACGCAGTATTTT.

This clone was recorded once. This chain links TRBV14 with TRBJ2-2, with 7 bases identical to TRBD1. CDR1 is SGHDN and CDR2 is FVKESK in the germline V gene. This CDR3 is built from 16 residues. V shed 4 bases and J 0 bases; nucleotides not matched to a gene: 5. The CDR3 loop is CASSPIGTANTGELFF. The CDR3, as DNA: TGTGCCAGCAGCCCAATCGGGACAGCGAACACCGGGGAGCTGTTTTTT.

The V and J genes are TRBV2 and TRBJ1-1; D gene ambiguous. The length of the CDR3 is 13 residues. Germline V gene data show CDR1 as SNHLY and CDR2 as FYNNEI. The V and J ends lost 4 bases and 9 bases respectively, with 15 bases between them. CDR3 sequence reads: CASSARTLRQAFF. CDR3 coding DNA: TGTGCCAGCAGTGCCAGGACGCTTAGACAAGCTTTCTTT.

The chain carries TRBV7-9 and TRBJ1-4, with unresolved D. Germline V CDR1 and CDR2: SEHNR, FQNEAQ (reference sequence). V shed 5 bases and J shed 8 bases, with 9 bases lying between them. CDR3 length equals 12 residues. The DNA for the CDR3 is TGTGCCAGCAGCCTGGGGTCAGAAAAACTGTTTTTT. It is translated as CASSLGSEKLFF.

The chain recombines TRBV5-1 with TRBJ1-1, with D possibly matching TRBD1 (5 bases). This CDR3 is 16 amino acids long. Trimming removed 0 bases at V and 0 bases at J, with 12 bases between. Germline CDR1 reads SGHRS; CDR2 reads YFSETQ. In DNA form, the CDR3 reads TGCGCCAGCAGCTTGGCAGGGTTGGGTATGAACACTGAAGCTTTCTTT. Its translation: CASSLAGLGMNTEAFF.

This clone was seen just once. The chain combines TRBV11-2 with TRBJ1-1; no clear D gene. V lost 1 base, J lost 7 bases, and 10 bases lay in between. Germline CDR1 is SGHAT and CDR2 is FQNNGV. CDR3 length equals 13 residues. The CDR3 coding sequence is TGTGCCAGCAGCTTAGTCCTGGGTGGTGAAGCTTTCTTT. Translating it yields CASSLVLGGEAFF.

This rearrangement joins TRBV5-4 to TRBJ2-7; TRBD2 agrees at 10 bases. The CDR3 loop spans 15 amino acids. The J segment lost 1 base and the V segment lost 4 bases, leaving 5 bases of the junction unmatched. Germline assignment: CDR1 SGHNT and CDR2 YYREEE (reference sequence). The CDR3, as DNA: TGTGCCAGCAGCGGAACTAGCGGGGTGTCCTACGAGCAGTACTTC. This translates into CASSGTSGVSYEQYF.

In this sample, this clone turned up once. This chain joins TRBV3-1 (or the pseudogene TRBV3-2) and TRBJ2-5; 16 positions match TRBD2. This CDR3 region has 14 residues. Looked up from germline, CDR1 is LGHDT and CDR2 is YNNKEL (reference sequence). V lost 4 bases and J lost 9; bases outside the gene matches: 2. CDR3 sequence reads: CASSRGTSGGAQYF. For the CDR3, the DNA is TGTGCCAGCAGCCGAGGGACTAGCGGGGGGGCCCAGTACTTC.

This chain links TRBV5-1 with TRBJ2-7, with TRBD1 matching over 7 bases. Germline lookup yields CDR1 SGHRS and CDR2 YFSETQ. This CDR3 has 16 residues. V lost 4 bases to trimming and J lost 2 bases; unmatched junction nucleotides: 12. CDR3 in DNA: TGCGCCAGCAGCCCCGCCACTCCCGGGACAGCCTACGAGCAGTACTTC. The encoded protein is CASSPATPGTAYEQYF.

This chain joins TRBV12-3 or TRBV12-4 and TRBJ2-7, with a tentative D call TRBD1 (5 bases). The CDR3 loop spans 13 amino acids. Trimming took off 1 base at V and 3 bases at J, with 7 bases between the two ends. The DNA for the CDR3 is TGTGCCAGCAGTTTAGAACAGGTCTACGAGCAGTACTTC. Translated, it gives CASSLEQVYEQYF.

The CDR3 coding sequence is TGTGCCAGCAGTGATCAGGCAATCTCCTACGAGCAGTACTTC. Its translation is CASSDQAISYEQYF. The chain has TRBV2 and TRBJ2-7; D remains ambiguous. CDR3 length equals 14 residues. Germline assignment: CDR1 SNHLY and CDR2 FYNNEI. Trimming shortened V by 3 bases and J by 0 bases, and 9 bases separated the two germline ends.

The chain employs TRBV18 and TRBJ2-1, with D tentatively TRBD2 (5 bases). Trimming pared 1 base from V and 1 base from J, leaving 11 bases between. The CDR3 extends over 16 amino acids. The V gene's germline CDR1 is KGHSH and CDR2 LQKENI. CDR3 DNA: TGTGCCAGCTCACCACTGGGGTCGGGGTCCTACAATGAGCAGTTCTTC. This gives the protein CASSPLGSGSYNEQFF.

This chain uses TRBV3-1 (or the pseudogene TRBV3-2) with TRBJ1-1; 11 positions agree with TRBD1. Germline CDR1 reads LGHDT; CDR2 reads YNNKEL (reference sequence). V lost 1 base and J lost 4; bases outside the gene matches: 8. The CDR3 loop spans 17 amino acids. The CDR3 nucleotides are TGTGCCAGCAGCCAAGGGGTTTGGGGGACAGGGGGCACTGAAGCTTTCTTT. It specifies CASSQGVWGTGGTEAFF.

V and J are TRBV5-8 and TRBJ1-5; D is perhaps TRBD1 (6 bases). This CDR3 is 15 amino acids long. V dropped 4 bases and J dropped 7 bases, with 18 bases sitting between them. Per the germline V gene, CDR1 is SGHTS and CDR2 is YDEGEE. In DNA, the CDR3 is TGTGCCAGCAGCCCTACAGGGAACACTGGGCAGCCCCAGCATTTT. Its translation is CASSPTGNTGQPQHF.

The V call is TRBV9, the J call TRBJ2-1; D unresolved. The CDR3 sequence is 15 residues long. CDR1 is SGDLS, CDR2 YYNGEE, per germline. The V end lost 4 bases, the J end lost 9 bases, and 20 bases lay between the germline ends. CDR3 in amino acids: CASSRGPPRLGEQFF. CDR3 sequence (DNA): TGTGCCAGCAGCCGAGGACCCCCTCGTTTAGGTGAGCAGTTCTTC. Full variable domain (outside the CDR3, taken from reference TRBV9 and TRBJ2-1): DSGVTQTPKHLITATGQRVTLRCSPRSGDLSVYWYQQSLDQGLQFLIQYYNGEERAKGNILERFSAQQFPDLHSELNLSSLELGDSALYFCASSRGPPRLGEQFFGPGTRLTVL.

This chain uses TRBV9 with TRBJ1-1; 8 bases map to TRBD1. The CDR3 totals 15 residues. CDR1 and CDR2 from the germline V gene are SGDLS and YYNGEE. J lost 1 base, V lost 0 bases, and 2 bases had no gene match. CDR3 DNA: TGTGCCAGCAGCGTAGGGGGGACAGGGAACACTGAAGCTTTCTTT. Protein: CASSVGGTGNTEAFF.

V and J are TRBV25-1 and TRBJ2-7, with D perhaps TRBD2 (6 bases). Between the trimmed V and J ends, which lost 1 base and 2 bases, there was a span of 9 bases. There are 14 residues in the CDR3. The germline gives CDR1 MGHDK, CDR2 SYGVNS. The CDR3 loop is CASSESGSAYEQYF. The CDR3 coding sequence is TGTGCCAGCAGTGAATCCGGGAGCGCCTACGAGCAGTACTTC.

The chain recombines TRBV5-1 with TRBJ2-1; D gene uncertain. This CDR3 has 15 amino acids. The germline V gene has CDR1 SGHRS and CDR2 YFSETQ. Trimming took 0 bases from V and 0 from J, leaving 7 bases between them. The CDR3 coding sequence is TGCGCCAGCAGCTTGGATGGGAACTCCTACAATGAGCAGTTCTTC. It specifies CASSLDGNSYNEQFF. The variable domain in full, completed from reference TRBV5-1 and TRBJ2-1, reads KAGVTQTPRYLIKTRGQQVTLSCSPISGHRSVSWYQQTPGQGLQFLFEYFSETQRNKGNFPGRFSGRQFSNSRSEMNVSTLELGDSALYLCASSLDGNSYNEQFFGPGTRLTVL.

The chain has TRBV7-8 and TRBJ2-1; 7 bases agree with TRBD2. Trimming took 5 bases from V and 7 from J; bases not matched to a gene: 8. CDR3 length equals 14 residues. Germline V lookup: CDR1 SGHVS, CDR2 FQNEAQ. The CDR3 DNA reads TGTGCCAGCAGCCCCTGGACTAGAGGGAATGAGCAGTTCTTC. Encoded protein: CASSPWTRGNEQFF. Combining the CDR3 with reference TRBV7-8 and TRBJ2-1 gives the whole variable domain GAGVSQSPRYKVAKRGQDVALRCDPISGHVSLFWYQQALGQGPEFLTYFQNEAQLDKSGLPSDRFFAERPEGSVSTLKIQRTQQEDSAVYLCASSPWTRGNEQFFGPGTRLTVL.

The V gene is TRBV9, the J gene TRBJ2-5, with TRBD1 matching over 11 bases. Germline CDR1 is SGDLS and CDR2 is YYNGEE. The CDR3 contains 15 residues. V gave up 3 bases and J gave up 5 bases; unmatched junction bases: 6. The CDR3 region has the DNA TGTGCCAGCAGCGCAGGACAGGGGGCGTTGGAGACCCAGTACTTC. Its translation: CASSAGQGALETQYF. Full variable domain (outside the CDR3, taken from reference TRBV9 and TRBJ2-5): DSGVTQTPKHLITATGQRVTLRCSPRSGDLSVYWYQQSLDQGLQFLIQYYNGEERAKGNILERFSAQQFPDLHSELNLSSLELGDSALYFCASSAGQGALETQYFGPGTRLLVL.

This chain links TRBV7-9 with TRBJ1-5; D remains ambiguous. Deletions cut 5 bases from V and 0 bases from J, with 14 bases between. There are 16 residues in the CDR3. Germline loops: CDR1 SEHNR, CDR2 FQNEAQ (reference sequence). Written as DNA, the CDR3 is TGTGCCAGCAGCCCGGCAGAGGGAAATAGCAATCAGCCCCAGCATTTT. Translation: CASSPAEGNSNQPQHF.

The V call is TRBV10-3, the J call TRBJ1-1, with no clear D. The ends were cut back, 2 bases at V and 1 base at J, with 11 bases in the middle. Germline V gene sequence: CDR1 ENHRY, CDR2 SYGVKD. The CDR3 has 15 amino acids. Here the CDR3 DNA reads TGTGCCATCAGTGAGGCCCCTGAGGCGAACACTGAAGCTTTCTTT. It translates to CAISEAPEANTEAFF.

The V gene is TRBV9, the J gene TRBJ2-3, with D unclear. CDR3 length equals 12 residues. The germline V and J ends were trimmed by 4 bases and 3 bases, with 6 bases remaining between them. CDR1 is SGDLS and CDR2 is YYNGEE in the germline V gene. This CDR3 reads CASSSRTDTQYF. CDR3 in DNA: TGTGCCAGCAGCTCAAGGACAGATACGCAGTATTTT.

The chain links TRBV10-3 to TRBJ1-2, with TRBD1 matching over 7 bases. The CDR3 spans 13 residues. Germline assignment: CDR1 ENHRY and CDR2 SYGVKD. The J segment lost 4 bases and the V segment lost 6 bases, leaving 5 bases of the junction unmatched. CDR3 bases: TGTGCCATCAGGTGGGACAGATCCTATGGCTACACCTTC. Protein sequence: CAIRWDRSYGYTF.